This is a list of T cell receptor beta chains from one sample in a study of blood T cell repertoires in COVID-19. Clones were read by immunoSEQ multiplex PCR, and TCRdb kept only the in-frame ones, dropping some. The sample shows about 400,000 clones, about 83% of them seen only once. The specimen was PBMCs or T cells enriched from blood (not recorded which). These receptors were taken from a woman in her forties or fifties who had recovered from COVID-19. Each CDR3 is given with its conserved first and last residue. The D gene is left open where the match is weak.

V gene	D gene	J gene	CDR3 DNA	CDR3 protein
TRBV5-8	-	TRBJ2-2	TGTGCCAGCAGCTTAAGGCAGGGGGGCCCCACCGGGGAGCTGTTTTTT	CASSLRQGGPTGELFF
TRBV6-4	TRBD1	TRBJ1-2	TGTGCCAGCAAGAGGTCAGGACAGGGGCCCGACGGGGATGGCTACACCTTC	CASKRSGQGPDGDGYTF
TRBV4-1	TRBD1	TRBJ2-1	TGCGCCAGCAGCCCCCAAAGGGGGCCCGATGAGCAGTTCTTC	CASSPQRGPDEQFF
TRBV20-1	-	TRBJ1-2	TGCAGTGCTAGTCCGGAGCGGGGCTACACCTTC	CSASPERGYTF
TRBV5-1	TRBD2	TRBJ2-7	TGCGCCAGCAGCTCGATCTCTAGCGGGGCCTCCTCCTACGAGCAGTACTTC	CASSSISSGASSYEQYF
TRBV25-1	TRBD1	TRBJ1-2	TGTGCCAGCGGGACCCGGGACAGTGCTCCGGGAACCTTC	CASGTRDSAPGTF
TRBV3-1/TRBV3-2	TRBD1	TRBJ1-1	TGTGCCAGCAAGACGGGACAGGGGACGAACACTGAAGCTTTCTTT	CASKTGQGTNTEAFF
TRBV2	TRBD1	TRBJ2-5	TGTGCCAGCAGTACCGGGGACAGGGAGGTAGAGACCCAGTACTTC	CASSTGDREVETQYF
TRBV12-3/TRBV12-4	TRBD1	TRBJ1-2	TGTGCCAGCAGTTTGGACAGGGTTTATGGCTACACCTTC	CASSLDRVYGYTF
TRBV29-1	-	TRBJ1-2	TGCAGCGTCCTACAGGGTGCTGGCTACACCTTC	CSVLQGAGYTF
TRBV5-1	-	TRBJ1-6	TGCGCCAGCAGCACGGCCGCGGCAGATAATTCACCCCTCCACTTT	CASSTAAADNSPLHF
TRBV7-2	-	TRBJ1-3	TGTGCCAGCAGCTTAGGGGGCGCAGCTGGAAACACCATATATTTT	CASSLGGAAGNTIYF